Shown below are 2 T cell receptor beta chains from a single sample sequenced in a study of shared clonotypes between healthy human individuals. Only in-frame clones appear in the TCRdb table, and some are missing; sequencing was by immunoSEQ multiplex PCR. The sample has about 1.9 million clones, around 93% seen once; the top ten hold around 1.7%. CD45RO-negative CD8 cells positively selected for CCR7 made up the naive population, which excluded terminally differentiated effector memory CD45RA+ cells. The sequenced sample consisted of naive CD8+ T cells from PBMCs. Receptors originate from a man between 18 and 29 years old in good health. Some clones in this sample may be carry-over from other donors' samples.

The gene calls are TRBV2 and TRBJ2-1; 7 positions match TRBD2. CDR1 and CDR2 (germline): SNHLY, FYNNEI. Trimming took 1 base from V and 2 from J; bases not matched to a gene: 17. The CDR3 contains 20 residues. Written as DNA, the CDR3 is TGTGCCAGCAGTGAAGGTAGTGGTACTAGCGCGTTTTTGGCCTACAATGAGCAGTTCTTC. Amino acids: CASSEGSGTSAFLAYNEQFF.

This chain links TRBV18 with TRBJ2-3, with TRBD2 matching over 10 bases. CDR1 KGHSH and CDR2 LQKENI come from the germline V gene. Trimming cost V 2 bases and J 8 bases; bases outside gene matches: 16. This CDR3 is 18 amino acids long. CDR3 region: CASSPKSPSGSCLRTQYF. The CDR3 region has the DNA TGTGCCAGCTCACCAAAAAGTCCTAGCGGGAGCTGTCTCCGTACGCAGTATTTT.